The rows below give T cell receptor beta chains drawn from one sample of a study of OX40 agonist ivuxolimab in advanced cancers. The assay was immunoSEQ multiplex PCR, and TCRdb's table has in-frame clones only and misses some. In the table there are about 70,000 clones, around 90% of which are singletons. The sample consisted of CD4+ or CD8+ T cells sorted from blood, taken in a trial of the OX40 agonist ivuxolimab. These receptors were taken from an adult with an advanced solid tumor such as melanoma, head and neck, liver or kidney cancer. The CDR3 runs from the conserved cysteine through the conserved F or W. Each record gives: clone size, V gene, D gene, J gene, CDR3 DNA, CDR3 protein. The D gene is left open where the match is weak. Expanded clones are given a class, and other clones once, few, many or no size at all.

>-|TRBV6-1|-|TRBJ1-4
TGTGCCAGCACCCTAGGGGATACTAATGAAAAACTGTTTTTT
CASTLGDTNEKLFF
>-|TRBV7-2|TRBD2|TRBJ2-7
TGTGCCAGCAGCAAGAGGGGAGCGGGGGGCGTCTACGAGCAGTACTTC
CASSKRGAGGVYEQYF
>-|TRBV23-1|-|TRBJ2-7
TGCGCCAGCAGTGGAGGGGGCGAGCAGTACTTC
CASSGGGEQYF
>-|TRBV6-1|TRBD1|TRBJ2-7
TGTGCCAGCAGTGAAGTACAGGGGGGTTACTACGAGCAGTACTTC
CASSEVQGGYYEQYF
>-|TRBV2|TRBD2|TRBJ2-1
TGTGCCAGCAGCCTCGAACTAGCGGGGGGCTACAATGAGCAGTTCTTC
CASSLELAGGYNEQFF
>-|TRBV6-6|-|TRBJ2-3
TGTGCCAGCAGCCCCAGGGGGGCAGATACGCAGTATTTT
CASSPRGADTQYF
>once|TRBV4-1|-|TRBJ2-7
TGCGCCAGCAGCCAAGATCAAAGGACAGTTGGTTACGAGCAGTACTTC
CASSQDQRTVGYEQYF
>-|TRBV30|TRBD1|TRBJ2-7
TGTGCCGGAATGGACAGGCGAGTGTCCTACGAGCAGTACTTC
CAGMDRRVSYEQYF
>-|TRBV5-1|-|TRBJ2-1
TGCGCCAGCAGCTTGTACGGCAGGGAAGTCAATGAGCAGTTCTTC
CASSLYGREVNEQFF
>-|TRBV5-5|-|TRBJ1-1
TGTGCCAGCAGCTGGGTGGCTGAGGGGACTGAAGCTTTCTTT
CASSWVAEGTEAFF
>-|TRBV10-1|TRBD2|TRBJ2-1
TGCGCCAGCAGTGAAGGGCGGGGGGCCCGGTTCTTC
CASSEGRGARFF
>-|TRBV6-1|-|TRBJ1-6
TGTGCCGGCACAGACAGGTTGCATTCACCCCTCCACTTT
CAGTDRLHSPLHF
>-|TRBV28|TRBD1|TRBJ1-2
TGTGCCAGCACCGACAGGGTGGGTGGCTACACCTTC
CASTDRVGGYTF
>-|TRBV7-9|TRBD1|TRBJ1-2
TGTGCCAGCAGCTTCGCACCTTACCGGGACAGGGTATTCGATGGCTACACCTTC
CASSFAPYRDRVFDGYTF
>few|TRBV5-1|-|TRBJ1-1
TGCGCCAGCAGCGGGGTGAGTGGGAACACTGAAGCTTTCTTT
CASSGVSGNTEAFF
>-|TRBV6-5|-|TRBJ2-3
TGTGCCAGCAGTTACTCGATTGCGGGCGTTGCAGATACGCAGTATTTT
CASSYSIAGVADTQYF
>-|TRBV6-1|-|TRBJ2-2
TGTGCCAGCAGTCGACAGGAGACCGGGGAGCTGTTTTTT
CASSRQETGELFF
>-|TRBV11-2|TRBD2|TRBJ2-7
TGTGCCAGCGCTAGGGACGGGGGGGTCCGCGAGCAGTACTTC
CASARDGGVREQYF
>-|TRBV27|-|TRBJ1-3
TGTGCCAGCAGTTTATCGCCGGGGGGCAAGAACACCATATATTTT
CASSLSPGGKNTIYF
>-|TRBV10-1|-|TRBJ1-1
TGCGCCAGCTCCAACAAGCGGGGGAACACTGAAGCTTTCTTT
CASSNKRGNTEAFF
>-|TRBV5-1|TRBD1|TRBJ1-2
TGCGCCAGCAGGCCACAGGGGGTTGACTATGGCTACACCTTC
CASRPQGVDYGYTF
>few|TRBV5-1|-|TRBJ1-4
TGCGCCAGCAGCTTGCAGGGGCTCCATGAAAAACTGTTTTTT
CASSLQGLHEKLFF
>-|TRBV2|-|TRBJ2-7
TGCGCCAGCAGGGGCACAGGTCGTTTGGGGGAGCAGTACTTC
CASRGTGRLGEQYF
>-|TRBV5-6|-|TRBJ1-2
TGTGCCAGCAGCTTGGTGGCAGGGGATGGCTACACCTTC
CASSLVAGDGYTF
>-|TRBV14|-|TRBJ1-2
TGTGCCAGCAGTAACCTCTATGGCTACACCTTC
CASSNLYGYTF
>once|TRBV6-5|-|TRBJ1-2
TGTGCCAGCAGTTACGACCGATACTATGGCTACACCTTC
CASSYDRYYGYTF
>-|TRBV7-2|TRBD2|TRBJ2-3
TGTGCCAGCAGCTCTCGGACTAGCGGGGGTGCGGAGGGCACGCAGTATTTT
CASSSRTSGGAEGTQYF
>-|TRBV7-8|TRBD1|TRBJ1-1
TGTGCCAGCAGCTGGGGGACAGGGGGCAACACTGAAGCTTTCTTT
CASSWGTGGNTEAFF
>-|TRBV6-1|-|TRBJ2-4
TGTGCCAGCAGTGAAATGGTGAGACTAGCCAAAAACATTCAGTACTTC
CASSEMVRLAKNIQYF
>-|TRBV4-1|-|TRBJ1-4
TGCGCCAGCAGCCAAGATACCGCCAAGGGGCCCGAAAAACTGTTTTTT
CASSQDTAKGPEKLFF
>few|TRBV30|TRBD1|TRBJ1-5
TGTGCCTGGAGGGTACAGGGGGCTGGTGGTCAGCCCCAGCATTTT
CAWRVQGAGGQPQHF
>once|TRBV6-6|TRBD2|TRBJ2-7
TGTGCCAGCAGACCTACTAGCGGCGGATCCTACGAGCAGTACTTC
CASRPTSGGSYEQYF
>-|TRBV5-5|-|TRBJ2-1
TGTGCCAGCACCTCACGGGGCTACCCCGACAATGAGCAGTTCTTC
CASTSRGYPDNEQFF
>-|TRBV5-6|-|TRBJ2-1
TGTGCCAGCAGCCGGCGGGGAGTTTACAATGAGCAGTTCTTC
CASSRRGVYNEQFF
>-|TRBV19|-|TRBJ2-5
TGTGCCAGTAGTATAGCAGGTGGCGGCCAAGAGACCCAGTACTTC
CASSIAGGGQETQYF
>-|TRBV6-1|-|TRBJ1-2
TGTGCCAGCAGTTCTGATTCCTATGGCTACACCTTC
CASSSDSYGYTF
>-|TRBV2|-|TRBJ2-5
TGTGCCAGCAGTGAAGGAGGCCTCCAAGAGACCCAGTACTTC
CASSEGGLQETQYF
>-|TRBV5-4|TRBD2|TRBJ2-5
TGTGCCAGCAGCTTAAGCGGGGGGGCATCTGAGACCCAGTACTTC
CASSLSGGASETQYF
>-|TRBV14|-|TRBJ1-3
TGTGCCAGCAGGAGTACAGCAGTCTCTGGAAACACCATATATTTT
CASRSTAVSGNTIYF
>-|TRBV6-5|-|TRBJ2-6
TGTGCCAGCAGCTCGAACTCTGGGGCCAACGTCCTGACTTTC
CASSSNSGANVLTF
>-|TRBV4-1|TRBD1|TRBJ2-1
TGCGCCAGCAGCCAAGATCGGGACAGTTACACCTACAATGAGCAGTTCTTC
CASSQDRDSYTYNEQFF
>-|TRBV19|-|TRBJ1-2
TGTGCCAGTAGTACCCAATCCGGGATCGAATATGGCTACACCTTC
CASSTQSGIEYGYTF
>once|TRBV11-2|TRBD1|TRBJ2-2
TGTGCCAGCAACCCCGACAGGGCGAACACCGGGGAGCTGTTTTTT
CASNPDRANTGELFF
>-|TRBV19|TRBD1|TRBJ2-2
TGTGCCTTAAAGAGACAGGGGACCACCGGGGAGCTGTTTTTT
CALKRQGTTGELFF
>-|TRBV11-2|TRBD1|TRBJ2-4
TGTGCCAGCAGCTTAGGGGGGACAGGGAACATTCAGTACTTC
CASSLGGTGNIQYF
>-|TRBV2|-|TRBJ2-3
TGTGCCAGCACCCCCGGTCGGGCGAGCACAGATACGCAGTATTTT
CASTPGRASTDTQYF
>-|TRBV6-6|-|TRBJ1-3
TGTGCCAGCAGTTTGGCCTCAAGGGGAAACACCATATATTTT
CASSLASRGNTIYF
>-|TRBV12-5|TRBD1|TRBJ1-1
TGTGCTAGTGGTCCGGACAGGGTTATTGAAGCTTTCTTT
CASGPDRVIEAFF
>-|TRBV6-4|-|TRBJ1-1
TGTGCCAGCAGTCAACATGCTAGTGGGGGGGGCCGAGGGACTGAAGCTTTCTTT
CASSQHASGGGRGTEAFF
>once|TRBV18|-|TRBJ1-5
TGTGCCAGCTCACCATTTCGGGGGCGCGATCAGCCCCAGCATTTT
CASSPFRGRDQPQHF
>once|TRBV11-2|-|TRBJ1-6
TGTGCCAGCAGCTTAGGGGGACAAGGGGTTTCACCCCTCCACTTT
CASSLGGQGVSPLHF
>-|TRBV2|-|TRBJ1-4
TGTGCCAGCAAACCAGGGTTAGGGGAAAAACTGTTTTTT
CASKPGLGEKLFF
>-|TRBV18|-|TRBJ1-3
TGTGCCAGCTACCAGGATTCTGGAAACACCATATATTTT
CASYQDSGNTIYF
>-|TRBV10-2|-|TRBJ2-5
TGCGCCAGCAGTGTGCGGGGAAAAGAGACCCAGTACTTC
CASSVRGKETQYF
>-|TRBV20-1|-|TRBJ1-1
TGCAGTGCTAGTATGACGGCTATGCTTACATTT
CSASMTAMLTF
>-|TRBV6-6|-|TRBJ2-7
TGTGCCAGCAGTTACTTTGATGGGGGTAACGAGCAGTACTTC
CASSYFDGGNEQYF
>-|TRBV2|TRBD2|TRBJ2-1
TGTGCCAGCAGTGAAACCAGCTGGCTAGCGGGGGTGAGCTCCTACAATGAGCAGTTCTTC
CASSETSWLAGVSSYNEQFF
>-|TRBV4-1|-|TRBJ2-5
TGCGCCAGCAGCCAACTTGGCCTCTCAGGGACCCAGTACTTC
CASSQLGLSGTQYF
>few|TRBV5-1|-|TRBJ2-1
TGCGCCAGCAGCTCTCACATACCCCAGGATGAGCAGTTCTTC
CASSSHIPQDEQFF
>-|TRBV18|TRBD2|TRBJ2-5
TGTGCCAGCTCACCCGGGCGAGCGGGGGGCCGGGATGAGACCCAGTACTTC
CASSPGRAGGRDETQYF